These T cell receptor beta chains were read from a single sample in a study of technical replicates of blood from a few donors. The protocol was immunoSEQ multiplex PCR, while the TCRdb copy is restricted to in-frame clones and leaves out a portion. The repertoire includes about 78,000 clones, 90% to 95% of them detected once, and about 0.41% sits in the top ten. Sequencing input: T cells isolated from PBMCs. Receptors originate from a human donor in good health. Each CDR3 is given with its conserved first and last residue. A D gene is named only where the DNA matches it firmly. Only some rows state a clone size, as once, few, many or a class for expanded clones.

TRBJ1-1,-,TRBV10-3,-,TGTGCCATCAGGGTAGGAGGCAACACTGAAGCTTTCTTT,CAIRVGGNTEAFF
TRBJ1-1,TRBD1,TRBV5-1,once,TGCGCCAGCAGCCATGTCGGGGACAGGAACACTGAAGCTTTCTTT,CASSHVGDRNTEAFF
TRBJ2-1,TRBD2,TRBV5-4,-,TGTGCCAGCAGTTTACTAGCGGGAGGGCCTGTGAATGAGCAGTTCTTC,CASSLLAGGPVNEQFF
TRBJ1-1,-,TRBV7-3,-,TGTGCCAGCAGCTTAAAGCCCCACGGAGGCATGAACACTGAAGCTTTCTTT,CASSLKPHGGMNTEAFF
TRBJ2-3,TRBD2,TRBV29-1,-,TGCAGCGTAGGGACTAGCGGGAGATCAGATACGCAGTATTTT,CSVGTSGRSDTQYF
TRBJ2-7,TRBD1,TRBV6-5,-,TGTGCCAGCTCTAGTGCAGGGGGATACGAGCAGTACTTC,CASSSAGGYEQYF
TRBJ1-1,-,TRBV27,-,TGTGCCAGCAGTTTATCAGGGAGGATGGTCACTGAAGCTTTCTTT,CASSLSGRMVTEAFF
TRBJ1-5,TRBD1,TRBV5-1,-,TGCGCCAGCAGCCCTGGACAGGGAGCTCAGCCCCAGCATTTT,CASSPGQGAQPQHF
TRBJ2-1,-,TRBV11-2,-,TGTGCCAGCATGCCACCCACAACCGGGGACTCCAATGAGCAGTTCTTC,CASMPPTTGDSNEQFF
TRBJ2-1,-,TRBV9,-,TGTGCCAGCAGCGTAGGGGGGCGACATGAGCAGTTCTTC,CASSVGGRHEQFF
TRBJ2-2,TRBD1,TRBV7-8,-,TGTGCCAGCCTAAACGGCAGACAGGGCTGGACCGGGGAGCTGTTTTTT,CASLNGRQGWTGELFF
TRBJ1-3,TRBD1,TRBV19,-,TGTGCCAGTAGTAGAATCCGGGACAGCAAACCCGGAAACACCATATATTTT,CASSRIRDSKPGNTIYF
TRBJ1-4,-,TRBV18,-,TGTGCCAGCTCACCCTTAGACACCGCGTCAACTAATGAAAAACTGTTTTTT,CASSPLDTASTNEKLFF
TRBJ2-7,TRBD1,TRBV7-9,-,TGTGCCAGCAGCTTCCTCCCGGGACAGGGGTCCTACGAGCAGTACTTC,CASSFLPGQGSYEQYF
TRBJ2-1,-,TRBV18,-,TGTGCCAGCTCGGGAGTAAATGAGCAGTTCTTC,CASSGVNEQFF
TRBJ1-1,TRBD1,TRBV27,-,TGTGCCAGCAGTTTAGGAAGTCCCGGGACAGGGTTTGAAGCTTTCTTT,CASSLGSPGTGFEAFF
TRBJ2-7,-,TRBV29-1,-,TGCAGCGTTGAAGATGCTCGGGGGGCGCGTTACGAGCAGTACTTC,CSVEDARGARYEQYF
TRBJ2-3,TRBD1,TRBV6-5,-,TGTGCCAGCACCCCGATATGGACAGGGCTCAGTACGCAGTATTTT,CASTPIWTGLSTQYF
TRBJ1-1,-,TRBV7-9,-,TGTGCCAGCAGGGGGTTTTACAGGGAAGCTTTCTTT,CASRGFYREAFF
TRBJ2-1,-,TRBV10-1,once,TGCGCCAGCAGTGAGGTTGCGGGACCCTACAATGAGCAGTTCTTC,CASSEVAGPYNEQFF
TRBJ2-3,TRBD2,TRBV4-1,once,TGCGCCAGCAGCCGGAAACTAGCGGGACAAACAGATACGCAGTATTTT,CASSRKLAGQTDTQYF
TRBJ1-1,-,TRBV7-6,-,TGTGCCAGCAGCCATTCGAACACTGAAGCTTTCTTT,CASSHSNTEAFF
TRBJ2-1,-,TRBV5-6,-,TGTGCCAGCAGCTTGTATCAGGGCAATGAGCAGTTCTTC,CASSLYQGNEQFF
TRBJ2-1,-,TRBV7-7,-,TGTGCTAGCAGCTTAGGGTTCCAGAACGGGAGATCCTACAATGAGCAGTTCTTC,CASSLGFQNGRSYNEQFF
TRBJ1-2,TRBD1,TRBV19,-,TGTGCCAGTAGTATTGACAGGGGGTATGGCTACACCTTC,CASSIDRGYGYTF
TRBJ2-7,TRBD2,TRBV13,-,TGTGCCAGCAGCTCGAAAATAGCGGGACCCTCCTACGAGCAGTACTTC,CASSSKIAGPSYEQYF
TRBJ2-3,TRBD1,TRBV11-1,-,TGTGCCAGCAGCTACGACAGGGGCTTGACCACAGATACGCAGTATTTT,CASSYDRGLTTDTQYF
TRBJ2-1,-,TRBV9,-,TGTGCCAGCAGCGTGGTGACAGGAGGAAATGAGCAGTTCTTC,CASSVVTGGNEQFF
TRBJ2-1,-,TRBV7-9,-,TGTGCCAGCAGCTTACACTCCTACAATGAGCAGTTCTTC,CASSLHSYNEQFF
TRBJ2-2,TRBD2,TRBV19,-,TGTGCCAGTACCCGTACTCCGGGACTAGGGAACACCGGGGAGCTGTTTTTT,CASTRTPGLGNTGELFF
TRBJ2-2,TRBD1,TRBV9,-,TGTGCCAGCAGCGCCGGGACAGGGGGCACCGGGGAGCTGTTTTTT,CASSAGTGGTGELFF
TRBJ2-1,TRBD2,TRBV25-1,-,TGTGCCAGCAGCCTAGCGGAAGGGGAAAATGAGCAGTTCTTC,CASSLAEGENEQFF
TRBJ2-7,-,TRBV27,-,TGTGCCAGCAGTTTATCGGCCCTGATCTACGAGCAGTACTTC,CASSLSALIYEQYF
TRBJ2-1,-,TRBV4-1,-,TGCGCCAGCAGGGGGGTCGGGAGCCTCAATGAGCAGTTCTTC,CASRGVGSLNEQFF
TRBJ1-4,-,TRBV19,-,TGTGCCAGTAGTATACGGGGGGCGACTAATGAAAAACTGTTTTTT,CASSIRGATNEKLFF
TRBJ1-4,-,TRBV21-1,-,TGTGCCAGCAGCAAAGAGGGGACAACTAATGAAAAACTGTTTTTT,CASSKEGTTNEKLFF